This passage covers 26 T cell receptor beta chains from one sample sequenced in a study of blood T cell repertoires in COVID-19. The data were produced by immunoSEQ multiplex PCR, yet TCRdb's version contains in-frame clones alone and is incomplete. This sample has approximately 390,000 clones; 88% occur once, and the top ten carry 2% to 2.5%. Sample: PBMCs or T cells enriched from blood (not recorded which). These receptors were collected from a woman between 40 and 50 years old with acute COVID-19.

This rearrangement joins TRBV29-1 to TRBJ1-1; the D is unclear. V was pared by 6 bases and J by 3 bases, with 8 bases between. In germline, CDR1 is SQVTM, CDR2 ANQGSEA. The CDR3 has 11 amino acids. The CDR3 is CSVGTYTEAFF. As DNA, the CDR3 is TGCAGCGTCGGTACGTACACTGAAGCTTTCTTT.

This sequence joins TRBV5-1 and TRBJ1-3; TRBD1 agrees at 7 bases. CDR3 length: 14 amino acids. V gave up 2 bases and J gave up 4 bases; unmatched junction bases: 3. The germline CDR1 and CDR2 sequences are SGHRS and YFSETQ. The CDR3 nucleotides are TGCGCCAGCAGCTTTACAGGGGAGGGAAACACCATATATTTT. Translation gives CASSFTGEGNTIYF.

V and J are TRBV7-2 and TRBJ2-6; TRBD2 matches 10 bases. The CDR3 contains 18 residues. CDR1 SGHTA and CDR2 FQGNSA come from the germline V gene. V dropped 2 bases and J dropped 3; count of bases not matched to a gene: 7. CDR3 sequence: CASSLRLAGAGGANVLTF. The CDR3 DNA reads as TGTGCCAGCAGCTTAAGGCTAGCGGGGGCAGGTGGGGCCAACGTCCTGACTTTC.

The V and J genes are TRBV2 and TRBJ2-1, with a weak D call TRBD1 (6 bases). Germline V gene sequence: CDR1 SNHLY, CDR2 FYNNEI. There are 15 residues in the CDR3. V was pared by 0 bases and J by 12 bases, with 18 bases between. The CDR3 loop reads CASSEAGAGANRQFF. In nucleotides, the CDR3 is TGTGCCAGCAGTGAAGCGGGGGCAGGAGCAAATAGGCAGTTCTTC.

The rearrangement links TRBV27 to TRBJ2-7; 7 nucleotides align to TRBD2. CDR1 is MNHEY, CDR2 SMNVEV, per germline (reference sequence). The V segment lost 0 bases and the J segment 4 bases; nucleotides outside the gene matches: 9. This CDR3 has 16 amino acids. CDR3 sequence: CASSLSRLAWEYEQYF. CDR3 nucleotides: TGTGCCAGCAGTTTATCCCGACTAGCTTGGGAATACGAGCAGTACTTC.

The V and J genes are TRBV6-5 and TRBJ2-3, with TRBD1 identical over 9 bases. CDR3 size: 15 residues. The germline V gene has CDR1 MNHEY and CDR2 SVGAGI. Germline trimming cut 5 bases from V and 5 bases from J; bases unmatched to any gene: 8. Here the CDR3 reads CASSRQQGAQDTQYF. CDR3 DNA: TGTGCCAGCAGTCGACAACAGGGGGCGCAAGATACGCAGTATTTT.

The V gene is TRBV12-5, the J gene TRBJ2-7; TRBD2 might be the D (6 bases). Germline CDR1 reads LGHNT; CDR2 reads FRNRAP. This CDR3 is built from 14 residues. Trimming pared 5 bases from V and 2 bases from J, leaving 13 bases between. CDR3 loop: CASGQPGTPYEQYF. CDR3 nucleotide sequence: TGTGCTAGTGGTCAGCCTGGGACTCCCTACGAGCAGTACTTC. Using reference TRBV12-5 and TRBJ2-7 for the parts outside the CDR3, the full variable domain is DARVTQTPRHKVTEMGQEVTMRCQPILGHNTVFWYRQTMMQGLELLAYFRNRAPLDDSGMPKDRFSAEMPDATLATLKIQPSEPRDSAVYFCASGQPGTPYEQYFGPGTRLTVT.

The chain combines TRBV7-9 with TRBJ1-3, with a possible D match to TRBD1 (6 bases). The germline V and J ends were trimmed by 4 bases and 4 bases, with 14 bases remaining between them. This CDR3 comprises 15 residues. Germline-derived CDR1 and CDR2 are SEHNR and FQNEAQ (reference sequence). CDR3 protein: CASSSEDSYGNTIYF. In nucleotides, the CDR3 is TGTGCCAGCAGCTCAGAGGACAGTTACGGAAACACCATATATTTT.

This chain uses TRBV30 with TRBJ1-4, with 10 bases fitting TRBD1. Germline lookup yields CDR1 GTSNPN and CDR2 SVGIG (reference sequence). There are 14 residues in the CDR3. The J segment lost 5 bases and the V segment lost 3 bases, leaving 3 bases of the junction unmatched. The CDR3, as DNA: TGTGCCTGGAGGGACAGGGGGACGAATGAAAAACTGTTTTTT. This codes for CAWRDRGTNEKLFF.

This chain links TRBV29-1 with TRBJ2-7, with 11 bases fitting TRBD1. The V and J ends lost 6 bases and 4 bases, in that order; junction bases with no gene match: 8. The CDR3 is 14 residues long. Germline CDR1 SQVTM, CDR2 ANQGSEA. Written as DNA, the CDR3 is TGCAGCGTGCGGACAGGGGGCCCAACTTACGAGCAGTACTTC. It encodes CSVRTGGPTYEQYF.

Regarding this clone: An end of the junction differs from the germline gene, which may be a read error. The chain carries TRBV4-1 and TRBJ2-1; TRBD1 aligns across 9 bases. The CDR3 totals 15 residues. Germline-derived CDR1 and CDR2 are MGHRA and YSYEKL. The chain's CDR3 is CARSRQGGTYNEQFF. In DNA, the CDR3 is TGCGCCCGCAGCCGACAGGGGGGCACCTACAATGAGCAGTTCTTC.

The chain joins TRBV4-1 to TRBJ1-1; D not resolved. Trimming took 0 bases from V and 1 from J, leaving 6 bases between them. The CDR3 loop spans 14 amino acids. Germline values: CDR1 MGHRA, CDR2 YSYEKL. The CDR3 reads CASSQDSGNTEAFF. The DNA for the CDR3 is TGCGCCAGCAGCCAAGATTCGGGGAACACTGAAGCTTTCTTT.

This chain connects TRBV30 to TRBJ1-1, with 9 nucleotides matching TRBD1. This CDR3 has 11 residues. Germline CDR1 GTSNPN, CDR2 SVGIG (reference sequence). J was trimmed by 11 bases and V by 2 bases; bases with no gene match: 3. CDR3 DNA sequence: TGTGCCTGGAGTAACAGGGGGCCGGCTTTCTTT. It is translated as CAWSNRGPAFF. Full variable domain (missing parts from reference TRBV30 and TRBJ1-1): SQTIHQWPATLVQPVGSPLSLECTVEGTSNPNLYWYRQAAGRGLQLLFYSVGIGQISSEVPQNLSASRPQDRQFILSSKKLLLSDSGFYLCAWSNRGPAFFGQGTRLTVV.

In its sample, this clone was seen a few times. The rearrangement joins TRBV2 to TRBJ1-3; D is unresolved. With 7 bases removed from V and 0 bases from J, the gap between germline ends came to 10 bases. Germline CDR1 and CDR2: SNHLY and FYNNEI. The CDR3 totals 14 residues. The CDR3 coding sequence is TGTGCCAGCAAAACGGACTTCTCTGGAAACACCATATATTTT. Protein product: CASKTDFSGNTIYF.

The chain recombines TRBV3-1 (or the pseudogene TRBV3-2) with TRBJ2-5, with TRBD2 matching over 7 bases. Germline V lookup: CDR1 LGHDT, CDR2 YNNKEL (reference sequence). V lost 0 bases to trimming and J lost 5 bases; unmatched junction nucleotides: 6. CDR3 length equals 15 residues. This CDR3 is CASSQEGGRGETQYF. In nucleotides, the CDR3 is TGTGCCAGCAGCCAAGAGGGGGGGAGAGGGGAGACCCAGTACTTC.

V gene TRBV27 combines with J gene TRBJ1-2; the D is unclear. The CDR3 runs to 15 residues. Looked up from germline, CDR1 is MNHEY and CDR2 is SMNVEV (reference sequence). Trimming cost V 7 bases and J 7 bases, with 22 bases left between them. CDR3 sequence reads: CASTPAVRSPTGYTF. CDR3 sequence (DNA): TGTGCCAGCACTCCGGCGGTACGCTCCCCGACTGGCTACACCTTC.

The chain links TRBV28 to TRBJ1-5, with D perhaps TRBD1 (6 bases). Germline-derived CDR1 and CDR2 are MDHEN and SYDVKM. This CDR3 contains 14 residues. V was pared by 3 bases and J by 4 bases, with 10 bases between. The CDR3 sequence is CASSLVDRNQPQHF. For the CDR3, the DNA is TGTGCCAGCAGTTTGGTGGACAGAAATCAGCCCCAGCATTTT.

The V and J genes are TRBV3-1 (or the pseudogene TRBV3-2) and TRBJ2-1, with 10 bases fitting TRBD2. The CDR3 extends over 16 amino acids. J lost 7 bases, V lost 4 bases, and 10 bases had no gene match. CDR1 and CDR2 (germline): LGHDT, YNNKEL (reference sequence). DNA for the CDR3: TGTGCCAGCAGCCCCAGCGGGGGGGCTCCCTGGAATGAGCAGTTCTTC. This sequence encodes CASSPSGGAPWNEQFF.

The CDR3 loop is CASSRTLIQGWTYNSPLHF. CDR3 DNA sequence: TGTGCCAGCAGCAGGACCCTTATCCAGGGCTGGACCTATAATTCACCCCTCCACTTT. This rearrangement joins TRBV21-1 to TRBJ1-6; the tabulated D call, TRBD1, remains unverified against the DNA. TRBV21-1 is annotated as a pseudogene. The CDR3 spans 19 residues.

The V call is TRBV6-5, the J call TRBJ2-7; 8 nucleotides align to TRBD1. There are 14 residues in the CDR3. V dropped 7 bases and J dropped 1; count of bases not matched to a gene: 6. Germline CDR1 MNHEY, CDR2 SVGAGI. CDR3 loop: CASTWTGPSYEQYF. The DNA of the CDR3 is TGTGCCAGCACCTGGACAGGGCCATCCTACGAGCAGTACTTC.

V and J are TRBV5-1 and TRBJ2-2; 7 bases are a match to TRBD2. The J segment lost 2 bases and the V segment lost 4 bases, leaving 5 bases of the junction unmatched. This CDR3 comprises 15 residues. Germline V gene data show CDR1 as SGHRS and CDR2 as YFSETQ. This CDR3 reads CASSPSGVNTGELFF. CDR3 nucleotides: TGCGCCAGCAGCCCAAGCGGGGTCAACACCGGGGAGCTGTTTTTT.

V usage is TRBV6-5 and J usage is TRBJ1-5; a weak D match, TRBD1 (6 bases). Per germline, CDR1 MNHEY and CDR2 SVGAGI. The CDR3 length is 15 residues. V was shortened by 8 bases and J by 8 bases, with 22 bases between the two germline ends. Written as DNA, the CDR3 is TGTGCCAGCTATCAGGGGTTGGGTGCCATGGAGCCCCAGCATTTT. Its translation is CASYQGLGAMEPQHF.

The genes are TRBV10-3 and TRBJ1-2; D might be TRBD1 (5 bases). Trimming removed 5 bases at V and 3 bases at J, with 19 bases between. Germline loops: CDR1 ENHRY, CDR2 SYGVKD. The CDR3 is 16 residues long. The CDR3 is CAISRTDSRLHYGYTF. The CDR3 DNA sequence: TGTGCCATCAGTAGAACCGACAGCCGGCTGCACTATGGCTACACCTTC.

The chain combines TRBV6-5 with TRBJ2-1; a weak D match, TRBD2 (5 bases). Trimming removed 10 bases at V and 8 bases at J, with 15 bases between. The CDR3 totals 12 residues. The germline gives CDR1 MNHEY, CDR2 SVGAGI. In nucleotides, the CDR3 is TGTGCCACCCTTCGGGGTTCCGATGAGCAGTTCTTC. Translating it yields CATLRGSDEQFF.

The chain has TRBV29-1 and TRBJ1-1; tentatively, D is TRBD1 (6 bases). V lost 7 bases to trimming and J lost 5 bases, with 17 bases between them. Germline V gene data show CDR1 as SQVTM and CDR2 as ANQGSEA. The length of the CDR3 is 13 residues. The CDR3 DNA sequence: TGCAGCGCCCTTGGGCAGGGGTGGACTGAAGCTTTCTTT. Translating it yields CSALGQGWTEAFF.

V and J are TRBV5-1 and TRBJ2-5, with 15 positions matching TRBD2. The CDR3 is made up of 19 amino acids. Germline V gene sequence: CDR1 SGHRS, CDR2 YFSETQ. After removal of 4 bases from V and 1 base from J, the junction contained 11 bases not matched to a gene. The CDR3 nucleotides are TGCGCCAGCAGCCCCCCGGGGACTAGCGGGGGGTCGGGCCAAGAGACCCAGTACTTC. Its protein is CASSPPGTSGGSGQETQYF.